These T cell receptor beta chains were read from a single sample in a study of cytomegalovirus exposure and HLA in healthy donors. Some clones are missing from TCRdb's copy, which holds only in-frame ones; the method was immunoSEQ multiplex PCR. The sample has tens of thousands of clones, more than 55% seen once; the top ten hold around a fifth. The specimen sequenced was PBMCs. These receptors were collected from a woman in her fifties or sixties in good health and CMV-seropositive. Both conserved end residues are part of each CDR3. Fields, in order: D gene, clone size, J gene, V gene, CDR3 DNA, CDR3 protein. A D gene is named only where the DNA matches it firmly. Rows may omit the clone size; those that give it use once, few, many or a size class.

>NA|NA|TRBJ1-5|TRBV27
TGTGCCAGCAGGGAGGCCGATCAGCCCCAGCATTTT
CASREADQPQHF
>TRBD1|NA|TRBJ1-1|TRBV5-1
TGCGCCAGCAGCCCCGGGACAGGGATGAACACTGAAGCTTTCTTT
CASSPGTGMNTEAFF
>TRBD2|NA|TRBJ2-1|TRBV18
TGTGCCAGCTCACCACTGACTAGCGGGGGGGCCGGGGAGCAGTTCTTC
CASSPLTSGGAGEQFF
>TRBD1|NA|TRBJ1-1|TRBV10-3
TGTGCCACAATACAGGGGTGGGGCACTGAAGCTTTCTTT
CATIQGWGTEAFF
>NA|NA|TRBJ2-7|TRBV7-2
TGTGCCAGCAGCTTAGCGAGAGCTAACTACGAGCAGTACTTC
CASSLARANYEQYF
>TRBD1|NA|TRBJ2-5|TRBV4-2
TGTGCCAGCAGCCAAGGGGCAGGGGGACAAGAGACCCAGTACTTC
CASSQGAGGQETQYF
>NA|NA|TRBJ1-5|TRBV2
TGTGCCAGCAGTGTCCACACCAATCAGCCCCAGCATTTT
CASSVHTNQPQHF
>NA|NA|TRBJ1-2|TRBV7-2
TGTGCCAGCAGCTTAGCGGGGGGATTCGATGGCTACACCTTC
CASSLAGGFDGYTF
>TRBD2|NA|TRBJ2-5|TRBV5-1
TGCGCCAGCAGCTTGTCCGGCCGGCGGGGAGGGCAAGAGACCCAGTACTTC
CASSLSGRRGGQETQYF
>TRBD2|NA|TRBJ2-3|TRBV9
TGTGCCAGCAGCGTAGGGACTAGCGGGGGGGCCTCAGATACGCAGTATTTT
CASSVGTSGGASDTQYF
>NA|NA|TRBJ1-1|TRBV28
TGTGCCACAAATCGGGTGAACACTGAAGCTTTCTTT
CATNRVNTEAFF
>NA|NA|TRBJ2-3|TRBV7-2
TGTGCCAGCAGCCCCGACTCGTTTGCTACGCAGTATTTT
CASSPDSFATQYF
>TRBD2|NA|TRBJ2-1|TRBV6-5
TGTGCCAGCAGCCTGGGGGGGAATGAGCAGTTCTTC
CASSLGGNEQFF
>NA|NA|TRBJ1-3|TRBV28
TGTGCCAGCAGCTCCGCGTTGGGTGGAGGCACCATATATTTT
CASSSALGGGTIYF
>NA|NA|TRBJ1-2|TRBV18
TGTGCCAGCTCACCACCGGCACAGCTCTATGGCTACACCTTC
CASSPPAQLYGYTF
>TRBD1|NA|TRBJ1-3|TRBV28
TGTGCCAGCATTTCAACGCAGGGACAGGGTATATCCACCATATATTTT
CASISTQGQGISTIYF
>NA|few|TRBJ1-1|TRBV6-1
TGTGCCAGCCGGGTTGGGGCCATGAACACTGAAGCTTTCTTT
CASRVGAMNTEAFF
>TRBD1|NA|TRBJ1-5|TRBV30
TGTGCCTGGAGTGGACAGGGAAGGGAGCCCCAGCATTTT
CAWSGQGREPQHF
>NA|NA|TRBJ1-2|TRBV19
TGTGCCAGTAGTACCGGACAGTTGGTCGGGGGCTACACCTTC
CASSTGQLVGGYTF
>NA|once|TRBJ2-7|TRBV2
TGTGCCAGCAGTGTCGGGGAGCAGTACTTC
CASSVGEQYF
>NA|NA|TRBJ1-1|TRBV30
TGTGCCTGGACCTCAGGGATGAACACTGAAGCTTTCTTT
CAWTSGMNTEAFF
>NA|NA|TRBJ2-1|TRBV25-1
TGTGCCACTGTAGAAGGAGGTGACAATGAGCAGTTCTTC
CATVEGGDNEQFF
>TRBD2|NA|TRBJ2-4|TRBV2
TGTGCCAGCAGTGAATTAACTAGCGGAAAAAACATTCAGTACTTC
CASSELTSGKNIQYF
>TRBD2|few|TRBJ2-5|TRBV27
TGTGCCAGCAGTTTAACTAGCGGGGAGGTAGAGACCCAGTACTTC
CASSLTSGEVETQYF
>TRBD1|NA|TRBJ2-7|TRBV5-8
TGTGCCAGCTGGTCCGAAGGGACAGGGCTGGGGGAGCAGTACTTC
CASWSEGTGLGEQYF
>TRBD1|NA|TRBJ2-7|TRBV6-5
TGTGCCAGCAGTGTCGACAGGGCCGGTACCCCCGAGCAGTACTTC
CASSVDRAGTPEQYF
>NA|few|TRBJ2-3|TRBV25-1
TGTGCCAGCTCACACGGGGGTTCCTCGGATACGCAGTATTTT
CASSHGGSSDTQYF
>TRBD1|few|TRBJ1-2|TRBV30
TGTGCCTGGACCCTAACCGGGACAGCCTATGGCTACACCTTC
CAWTLTGTAYGYTF
>TRBD1|NA|TRBJ1-6|TRBV2
TGTGCCAGCACCGGACAGGGCGGATCACCCCTCCACTTT
CASTGQGGSPLHF
>TRBD2|NA|TRBJ2-3|TRBV7-3
TGTGCCAGCAGCTTCTTAGCGGGTGCGACAGATACGCAGTATTTT
CASSFLAGATDTQYF
>NA|few|TRBJ1-1|TRBV30
TGTGCCTGGAGATGGGGAGAGGGCAGGCCGAACACTGAAGCTTTCTTT
CAWRWGEGRPNTEAFF
>TRBD2|NA|TRBJ2-1|TRBV30
TGTGCCTGGAGTGTTATAGCGGGGGGGAGCTCCTACAATGAGCAGTTCTTC
CAWSVIAGGSSYNEQFF
>TRBD2|few|TRBJ2-1|TRBV6-6
TGTGCCAGCAGTTACTCGGGGGGGAGCTCCAATGAGCAGTTCTTC
CASSYSGGSSNEQFF
>TRBD2|NA|TRBJ2-1|TRBV5-1
TGCGCCAGCAGCTTGGGTGCTAGCGGGGGGCCCTACAATGAGCAGTTCTTC
CASSLGASGGPYNEQFF
>TRBD2|NA|TRBJ2-3|TRBV11-2
TGTGCCAGCAGCTTAAGGGAGGGCGGGGCAGATACGCAGTATTTT
CASSLREGGADTQYF
>NA|NA|TRBJ2-5|TRBV5-8
TGTGCCAGCAGCGGGGGGGCGAGGGCCCAAGAGACCCAGTACTTC
CASSGGARAQETQYF
>NA|NA|TRBJ1-1|TRBV28
TGTGCCAGCAGTACTACCTTGAACACTGAAGCTTTCTTT
CASSTTLNTEAFF
>TRBD1|few|TRBJ1-1|TRBV5-1
TGCGCCAGCAGCTTTAACAGGGGTTTGGGGACTGAAGCTTTCTTT
CASSFNRGLGTEAFF
>TRBD1|once|TRBJ1-1|TRBV10-3
TGTGCCATCAGGATCGGGGACAGGAACACTGAAGCTTTCTTT
CAIRIGDRNTEAFF
>NA|many|TRBJ1-2|TRBV6-5
TGTGCCAGCACCTCGAGGGCACTCTATGGCTACACCTTC
CASTSRALYGYTF
>TRBD1|NA|TRBJ1-2|TRBV11-2
TGTGCCAGCAGCTTAGGCGACAGGGTGGAGGGCTACACCTTC
CASSLGDRVEGYTF
>TRBD1|NA|TRBJ1-5|TRBV28
TGTGCCAGCAGTCACACTGGACAGGGGGACCCCACGACTCAGCATTTT
CASSHTGQGDPTTQHF
>NA|NA|TRBJ1-2|TRBV4-3
TGCGCCAGCGCGGTACGGGTCCGTGAAAGTGGCTACACCTTC
CASAVRVRESGYTF
>NA|NA|TRBJ2-7|TRBV7-2
TGTGCCAGCAGCTTGGCGCCGGGGGTAAACGAGCAGTACTTC
CASSLAPGVNEQYF